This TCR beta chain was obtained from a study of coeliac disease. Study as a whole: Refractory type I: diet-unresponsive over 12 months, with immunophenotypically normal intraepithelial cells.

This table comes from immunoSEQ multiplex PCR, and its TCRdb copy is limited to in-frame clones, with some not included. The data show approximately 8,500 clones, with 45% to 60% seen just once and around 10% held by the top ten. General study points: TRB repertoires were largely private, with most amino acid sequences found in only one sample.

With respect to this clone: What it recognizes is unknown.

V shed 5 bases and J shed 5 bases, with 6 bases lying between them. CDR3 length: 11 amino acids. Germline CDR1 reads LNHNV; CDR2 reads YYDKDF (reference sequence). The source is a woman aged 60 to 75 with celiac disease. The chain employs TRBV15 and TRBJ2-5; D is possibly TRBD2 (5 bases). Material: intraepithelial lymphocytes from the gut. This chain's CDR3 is CATSGGETQYF. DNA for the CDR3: TGTGCCACCAGCGGCGGGGAGACCCAGTACTTC. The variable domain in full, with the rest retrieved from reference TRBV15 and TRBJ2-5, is DAMVIQNPRYQVTQFGKPVTLSCSQTLNHNVMYWYQQKSSQAPKLLFHYYDKDFNNEADTPDNFQSRRPNTSFCFLDIRSPGLGDTAMYLCATSGGETQYFGPGTRLLVL.